Listed here are 22 T cell receptor beta chains from one sample, sequenced in a study of identical twins (TCRdb year 2016). The library was built by means of 5' RACE. The instrument given in TCRdb is Illumina HiSeq 2000. In-frame beta chains were kept once TCRdb had trimmed the public reads at Q25 with fastp and called clones with MiXCR. CDR3 protein duplicates are merged, each entry listing the most common genes and DNA. For this sample the table gives about 720,000 distinct CDR3 sequences, of which about 9.4% were detected only once. Jointly, the top ten make up around 0.98% of the sample. These same data were also listed under a study on yellow fever vaccine responses in identical twins.

Specimen: PBMCs. The origin of the receptors is a woman aged 18-29 years in good health.

There are a few counts of this clonotype. Germline is not matched at one junction end, which may reflect a read error. This rearrangement joins TRBV9 to TRBJ2-2, with 8 bases aligning to TRBD2. CDR3 length equals 16 residues. Germline V lookup: CDR1 SGDLS, CDR2 YYNGEE. This CDR3 is CASSYPGGAKTGELFF. In DNA form, the CDR3 reads TGTGCCAGCAGCTATCCGGGGGGGGCGAAAACCGGGGAGCTGTTTTTT. Full variable domain (remainder filled in from reference TRBV9 and TRBJ2-2): DSGVTQTPKHLITATGQRVTLRCSPRSGDLSVYWYQQSLDQGLQFLIQYYNGEERAKGNILERFSAQQFPDLHSELNLSSLELGDSALYFCASSYPGGAKTGELFFGEGSRLTVL.

Concerning this clonotype itself: One end of the junction is discordant with germline, which a read error may explain. V usage is TRBV12-3 or TRBV12-4 and J usage is TRBJ2-1, with 10 positions matching TRBD2. The CDR3 is made up of 18 amino acids. CDR3 nucleotides: TGTACCAGCAGTTTACGTCTAGCGGGAGAGGTATTCGGCGATGAGCAGTTCTTC. Its protein is CTSSLRLAGEVFGDEQFF.

V is TRBV28 and J is TRBJ2-5; maybe TRBD2 (6 bases). Germline values: CDR1 MDHEN, CDR2 SYDVKM. The CDR3 extends over 15 amino acids. Trimming removed 6 bases from V and 2 bases from J, with 16 bases in between. Here the CDR3 DNA reads TGTGCCAGCAGCGTAGCGGCGCTGGGGCAAGAGACCCAGTACTTC. Protein sequence: CASSVAALGQETQYF.

Only a few counts were recorded for this clonotype. CDR3 in amino acids: CASSKPTGTAEYEAFF. CDR3 DNA sequence: TGTGCCAGCAGTAAACCAACCGGGACAGCCGAATATGAAGCTTTCTTT. V gene TRBV6-2 or TRBV6-3 combines with J gene TRBJ1-1, with 7 bases matching TRBD1. From germline, CDR1 is MNHEY and CDR2 SVGEGT. Trimming at V came to 5 bases and at J to 7 bases, leaving 16 bases not matched to a gene. The CDR3 extends over 16 amino acids.

There are many counts of this clonotype. CDR3 region: CASSLQTGDRETQYF. CDR3 sequence (DNA): TGTGCCAGCAGCCTCCAGACCGGGGACCGAGAGACCCAGTACTTC. The chain joins TRBV7-8 to TRBJ2-5; tentatively, D is TRBD1 or TRBD2 (5 bases each). Germline assignment: CDR1 SGHVS and CDR2 FQNEAQ. Trimming took 5 bases from V and 4 from J, leaving 17 bases between them. The CDR3 has 15 amino acids. The whole variable domain, remainder taken from reference TRBV7-8 and TRBJ2-5, is GAGVSQSPRYKVAKRGQDVALRCDPISGHVSLFWYQQALGQGPEFLTYFQNEAQLDKSGLPSDRFFAERPEGSVSTLKIQRTQQEDSAVYLCASSLQTGDRETQYFGPGTRLLVL.

This clonotype was counted ten times or more. This chain links TRBV5-1 with TRBJ1-1; the D gene is possibly TRBD1 (6 bases). The CDR3 is 14 amino acids. From germline, CDR1 is SGHRS and CDR2 YFSETQ. The ends were cut back, 2 bases at V and 1 base at J, with 9 bases in the middle. DNA for the CDR3: TGCGCCAGCAGCTTCAGGGGCGAGAACACTGAAGCTTTCTTT. It yields the protein CASSFRGENTEAFF.

A few counts support this clonotype. The chain recombines TRBV29-1 with TRBJ2-1, with a weak D call TRBD2 (5 bases). The V and J ends lost 1 base and 13 bases respectively, with 8 bases between them. The CDR3 extends over 10 amino acids. Germline V CDR1 and CDR2: SQVTM, ANQGSEA. CDR3 sequence (DNA): TGCAGCGTTGAAGGGACTTCTCAGTTCTTC. Amino acid sequence: CSVEGTSQFF.

This clonotype was seen ten or more times. The V call is TRBV25-1, the J call TRBJ2-2, with D maybe TRBD1 (6 bases). The V and J ends lost 6 bases and 0 bases respectively, with 14 bases between them. This CDR3 spans 16 amino acids. Per the germline V gene, CDR1 is MGHDK and CDR2 is SYGVNS. The CDR3 here is CASSQTGTANTGELFF. In DNA, the CDR3 is TGTGCCAGCAGCCAAACAGGGACCGCGAACACCGGGGAGCTGTTTTTT.

This clonotype has a handful of counts. The rearrangement links TRBV20-1 to TRBJ2-7; D is unclear. Between the trimmed V and J ends, which lost 0 bases and 3 bases, there was a span of 9 bases. CDR1 and CDR2 (germline): DFQATT, SNEGSKA (reference sequence). This CDR3 contains 13 residues. The DNA for the CDR3 is TGCAGTGCTAGAGATAACCCCAGCTACGAGCAGTACTTC. It translates to CSARDNPSYEQYF.

The rearrangement uses TRBV19 and TRBJ2-7; TRBD1 aligns across 8 bases. The germline gives CDR1 LNHDA, CDR2 SQIVND (reference sequence). This CDR3 contains 15 residues. The V segment lost 9 bases and the J segment 5 bases; nucleotides outside the gene matches: 15. For the CDR3, the DNA is TGTGCCAGCACCCGAGGACAGGGTGATTTCAACGAGCAGTACTTC. This gives the protein CASTRGQGDFNEQYF.

This clonotype was seen at least ten times. V gene TRBV5-1 combines with J gene TRBJ2-1; tentatively, D is TRBD1 (5 bases). V was trimmed by 0 bases and J by 7 bases, leaving 14 bases between them. The CDR3 covers 15 residues. The germline V gene encodes CDR1 SGHRS and CDR2 YFSETQ. The CDR3 DNA reads TGCGCCAGCAGCTTGGACACAGGTGGGAAGAATGAGCAGTTCTTC. This codes for CASSLDTGGKNEQFF.

The table lists this clonotype with many counts. V usage is TRBV29-1 and J usage is TRBJ2-1; 10 bases map to TRBD2. V shed 2 bases and J 8 bases; nucleotides not matched to a gene: 6. From germline, CDR1 is SQVTM and CDR2 ANQGSEA. There are 14 residues in the CDR3. The DNA of the CDR3 is TGCAGCGTTGAAAGGTCTAGCGGGAGCCATGAGCAGTTCTTC. Its translation is CSVERSSGSHEQFF.

This clonotype was detected many times. J is TRBJ1-1 and V is TRBV7-9; no reliable D call. The germline V and J ends were trimmed by 1 base and 2 bases, with 11 bases remaining between them. This CDR3 contains 15 residues. Germline V CDR1 and CDR2: SEHNR, FQNEAQ (reference sequence). The CDR3 sequence is CASSLGEEVNTEAFF. In DNA, the CDR3 is TGTGCCAGCAGCTTAGGGGAAGAGGTCAACACTGAAGCTTTCTTT.

This chain joins TRBV28 and TRBJ2-7; 9 bases match TRBD1. Germline CDR1 and CDR2: MDHEN and SYDVKM. Unmatched junction bases numbered 7, after V lost 6 bases and J lost 4 bases. The CDR3 has 14 residues. CDR3 DNA: TGTGCCAGCAGGGGACAGGGACTGGGTTACGAGCAGTACTTC. Its protein product is CASRGQGLGYEQYF.

V usage is TRBV20-1 and J usage is TRBJ2-1, with 12 bases identical to TRBD2. The CDR3 totals 16 residues. Losses at the gene ends were 0 bases for V and 4 bases for J; bases not matched to a gene: 4. The germline V gene encodes CDR1 DFQATT and CDR2 SNEGSKA (reference sequence). CDR3 protein: CSAREGLAGGYNEQFF. DNA of the CDR3: TGCAGTGCTAGAGAAGGGCTAGCGGGGGGGTACAATGAGCAGTTCTTC.

At least ten counts were recorded for this clonotype. This sequence joins TRBV4-1 and TRBJ2-1; D gene uncertain. The CDR3 spans 15 residues. V shed 4 bases and J shed 4 bases, with 14 bases lying between them. The germline V gene has CDR1 MGHRA and CDR2 YSYEKL. CDR3 in amino acids: CASSRGPTTYNEQFF. CDR3 in DNA: TGCGCCAGCAGCCGCGGACCCACGACTTACAATGAGCAGTTCTTC.

This clonotype was detected ten times or more. This rearrangement joins TRBV10-3 to TRBJ2-2, with 8 bases fitting TRBD2. The CDR3 is made up of 17 amino acids. Germline V lookup: CDR1 ENHRY, CDR2 SYGVKD. The trim removed 2 bases at V and 1 base at J, leaving 6 bases unmatched. As DNA, the CDR3 is TGTGCCATCAGTGAGGGTCCAAGCGGGGGGAACACCGGGGAGCTGTTTTTT. Amino acid sequence: CAISEGPSGGNTGELFF.

The CDR3 bases are TGTGCCAGTGGATTTCAGGGGGGGGAGTACGAGCAGTACTTC. Encoded protein: CASGFQGGEYEQYF. The gene calls are TRBV5-6 and TRBJ2-7; either TRBD1 or TRBD2 may fit D (7 bases each). CDR3 length: 14 residues. The germline V and J ends were trimmed by 8 bases and 4 bases, with 19 bases remaining between them. CDR1 and CDR2 (germline): SGHDT, YYEEEE. Looking up the rest from reference TRBV5-6 and TRBJ2-7 gives the full variable domain: DAGVTQSPTHLIKTRGQQVTLRCSPKSGHDTVSWYQQALGQGPQFIFQYYEEEERQRGNFPDRFSGHQFPNYSSELNVNALLLGDSALYLCASGFQGGEYEQYFGPGTRLTVT.

Ten or more counts support this clonotype. The chain recombines TRBV28 with TRBJ2-2, with D maybe TRBD1 (6 bases). V lost 4 bases and J lost 3, with 12 bases in between. The CDR3 extends over 15 amino acids. Germline CDR1 is MDHEN and CDR2 is SYDVKM. The DNA of the CDR3 is TGTGCCAGCAGTTCCCGACAGGCGTACACCGGGGAGCTGTTTTTT. Protein product: CASSSRQAYTGELFF.

This chain uses TRBV5-1 with TRBJ1-6; tentative D call: TRBD1 (5 bases). CDR3 length: 15 residues. CDR1 and CDR2 (germline): SGHRS, YFSETQ. V lost 2 bases to trimming and J lost 5 bases, with 11 bases between them. The CDR3 reads CASSFAGTNNSPLHF. DNA for the CDR3: TGCGCCAGCAGCTTTGCGGGGACGAATAATTCACCCCTCCACTTT.

This clonotype occurred a few times. V and J are TRBV7-8 and TRBJ2-3; 8 nucleotides match TRBD2. There are 16 residues in the CDR3. Germline CDR1 SGHVS, CDR2 FQNEAQ. V lost 5 bases, J lost 3 bases, and 10 bases stayed unmatched. CDR3 loop: CASSPESGGQTDTQYF. In DNA, the CDR3 is TGTGCCAGCAGCCCCGAGTCGGGAGGGCAAACAGATACGCAGTATTTT.

V is TRBV15 and J is TRBJ2-2; perhaps TRBD2 as D (5 bases). The V gene lost 5 bases and the J gene lost 1 base, with 11 bases spanning the gap. This CDR3 is built from 15 residues. The germline CDR1 and CDR2 sequences are LNHNV and YYDKDF (reference sequence). CDR3 amino acids: CATSLDEGNTGELFF. CDR3 DNA: TGTGCCACCAGCTTAGACGAGGGGAACACCGGGGAGCTGTTTTTT.